Listed below are T cell receptor beta chains from one sample, sequenced in a study of regulatory T cells in long-lasting Graves disease. TCRdb called the multiplex PCR reads again in MiXCR, with one record for every CDR3 protein. The table includes about 460,000 distinct CDR3 sequences, about 14% detected once. These same data were also listed under a study on T cells in Graves' hyperthyroidism and ophthalmopathy.

Sequences were derived from peripheral blood mononuclear cells (PBMCs), sampled at new diagnosis, from a patient treated with antithyroid drugs. All receptors come from a woman aged 50 to 60 with Graves disease. CDR3s include the opening cysteine and the closing phenylalanine or tryptophan. The D gene is left open where the match is weak. Clone sizes are given selectively: once, few, many, or a class where the clone is expanded.

TRBJ1-5,TRBV7-9,few,TRBD1,14,CASSRTGSDQPQHF,TGTGCCAGCAGCCGGACAGGCTCTGATCAGCCCCAGCATTTT
TRBJ1-1,TRBV7-9,few,.,14,CASTEVQDLVKAFF,TGTGCCAGCACCGAAGTACAGGATTTAGTAAAAGCTTTCTTT
TRBJ1-4,TRBV9,.,.,13,CASSVGENEKLFF,TGTGCCAGCAGCGTCGGGGAAAATGAAAAACTGTTTTTT
TRBJ2-1,TRBV19,few,.,16,CASSFQQGVGYGEQFF,TGTGCCAGTAGTTTCCAGCAGGGAGTGGGGTACGGTGAGCAGTTCTTC
TRBJ2-7,TRBV6-1,many,.,14,CASSQGTNSYEQYF,TGTGCCAGCAGCCAGGGGACTAATTCCTACGAGCAGTACTTC
TRBJ1-6,TRBV28,many,TRBD1,14,CASSPGQGNSPLHF,TGTGCCAGCAGCCCGGGACAGGGTAATTCACCCCTCCACTTT
TRBJ2-7,TRBV20-1,few,TRBD2,13,CSASSGVSYEQYF,TGCAGTGCGAGTAGCGGGGTCTCCTACGAGCAGTACTTC
TRBJ1-2,TRBV12-3/TRBV12-4,many,.,14,CASSLADGPYGYTF,TGTGCCAGCAGTTTGGCAGACGGTCCCTATGGCTACACCTTC
TRBJ2-5,TRBV7-2,many,.,17,CASSLVFYGVHQETQYF,TGTGCCAGCAGCTTAGTCTTTTACGGGGTACACCAAGAGACCCAGTACTTC
TRBJ2-4,TRBV28,many,TRBD1,17,CASRSPGQGLAKNIQYF,TGTGCCAGCAGATCCCCGGGACAGGGGTTAGCCAAAAACATTCAGTACTTC
TRBJ1-2,TRBV6-1,many,.,15,CASSEAMGGERGYTF,TGTGCCAGCAGTGAAGCGATGGGGGGTGAGCGAGGCTACACCTTC
TRBJ1-5,TRBV5-5,many,TRBD1,14,CASSPGQEHQPQHF,TGTGCCAGCAGCCCGGGACAGGAGCATCAGCCCCAGCATTTT
TRBJ1-2,TRBV2,many,.,14,CASSDGDRMGGYTF,TGTGCCAGCAGTGATGGAGACAGGATGGGTGGCTACACCTTC
TRBJ1-6,TRBV2,many,.,13,CASRVNMDSPLHF,TGTGCCAGCAGGGTTAACATGGATTCACCCCTCCACTTT
TRBJ2-1,TRBV12-3/TRBV12-4,many,.,18,CASSPRRGEPGINNEQFF,TGTGCCAGCAGTCCCCGCAGGGGGGAGCCGGGCATTAACAATGAGCAGTTCTTC
TRBJ2-7,TRBV19,once,TRBD2,15,CASSPGLATTYEQYF,TGTGCCAGTAGTCCGGGACTAGCGACAACCTACGAGCAGTACTTC
TRBJ2-7,TRBV3-1,many,TRBD1,15,CASSQEGRQGREQYF,TGTGCCAGCAGCCAAGAAGGCCGACAGGGGCGGGAGCAGTACTTC
TRBJ1-1,TRBV20-1,many,TRBD1,13,CSARQGENTEAFF,TGCAGTGCCAGACAGGGTGAGAACACTGAAGCTTTCTTT
TRBJ2-1,TRBV5-1,many,TRBD2,17,CASSFRGTSGAYNEQFF,TGCGCCAGCAGCTTTCGAGGGACTAGCGGAGCTTACAATGAGCAGTTCTTC
TRBJ2-2,TRBV14,.,TRBD2,16,CASSPVAGSNTGELFF,TGTGCCAGCAGCCCCGTAGCGGGATCGAACACCGGGGAGCTGTTTTTT
TRBJ2-1,TRBV13,.,TRBD1,16,CASSLGPTGRYNEQFF,TGTGCCAGCAGCTTAGGCCCGACAGGGAGATACAATGAGCAGTTCTTC
TRBJ2-7,TRBV11-2,many,.,14,CASSFFEGPYEQYF,TGTGCCAGCAGCTTTTTTGAGGGTCCCTACGAGCAGTACTTC